This T cell receptor (beta chain) came from a study of patients and donors after allogeneic stem cell transplantation. TCRdb re-analysed the RT-PCR reads in MiXCR, keeping a single row per CDR3 protein. The table shows about 74,000 distinct CDR3 sequences, with 26% occurring only once. The germline CDR1 and CDR2 sequences are DFQATT and SNEGSKA (reference sequence). V lost 6 bases to trimming and J lost 7 bases, with 22 bases between them. This CDR3 is 15 amino acids long. The sequence was collected from a human donor who was either an allogeneic HSCT recipient or a stem cell or donor lymphocyte infusion donor (not recorded which). It is not recorded whose cells these are; they may come from a transplant donor. Sequencing was done on a sample of blood, either unsorted or a sorted T cell fraction (not recorded which). The rearrangement links TRBV20-1 to TRBJ1-5, with a tentative D call TRBD1 (6 bases). The CDR3 DNA sequence: TGCAGTGCCCCCTCGGGGGGCGCGGTGGGGCAGCCCCAGCATTTT. Encoded protein: CSAPSGGAVGQPQHF.